A selection of T cell receptor beta chains follows, all from one sample in a study of preoperative IRX-2 immunotherapy in early breast cancer. Using immunoSEQ multiplex PCR, the repertoire was profiled, and TCRdb retains in-frame clones only, with some absent. The sample lists 30,000 to 35,000 clones; nearly 95% were seen once. The biological material was taken from a patient treated with IRX-2 immunotherapy. These receptor sequences come from a human donor with breast cancer. Both conserved end residues are part of each CDR3. The D gene is left open where the match is weak. For some rows the clone size is stated as once, few or many, or as a class when expanded; others skip it.

cdr3_aa	cdr3_nt	clone_size	v_call	j_call	d_call
CASSPPGGAYGYTF	TGTGCCAGCAGTCCGCCAGGGGGGGCGTACGGCTACACCTTC	-	TRBV6-6	TRBJ1-2	TRBD1
CASRFPGPNTEAFF	TGTGCCAGCAGGTTTCCTGGACCGAACACTGAAGCTTTCTTT	-	TRBV5-6	TRBJ1-1	-
CASTQGLASGTQYF	TGTGCCAGCACCCAGGGACTAGCTTCGGGGACCCAGTACTTC	-	TRBV14	TRBJ2-5	TRBD2
CASSSELVGTDTQYF	TGTGCCAGCAGCAGCGAACTAGTCGGCACAGATACGCAGTATTTT	-	TRBV7-8	TRBJ2-3	-
CASSVGYRPGLAEAFF	TGTGCCAGCAGCGTAGGGTACCGGCCTGGGTTGGCTGAAGCTTTCTTT	-	TRBV9	TRBJ1-1	-
CASSVKVYSYEQYF	TGTGCCAGCAGTGTGAAAGTTTACTCCTACGAGCAGTACTTC	-	TRBV2	TRBJ2-7	-
CASSPLTGQGRIGELFF	TGTGCCAGCAGCCCACTAACCGGACAGGGGAGGATCGGGGAGCTGTTTTTT	-	TRBV11-1	TRBJ2-2	TRBD1
CASSSTGGQRSNQPQHF	TGTGCCAGCAGCTCCACAGGGGGCCAACGTAGCAATCAGCCCCAGCATTTT	-	TRBV7-2	TRBJ1-5	TRBD1
CASRGGLAGPQFF	TGTGCCAGCAGAGGCGGACTAGCGGGTCCGCAGTTCTTC	-	TRBV6-5	TRBJ2-1	TRBD2
CASSLSFVGAYTEAFF	TGTGCCAGCAGTCTCTCGTTTGTGGGGGCCTACACTGAAGCTTTCTTT	-	TRBV27	TRBJ1-1	-
CASSRGENEKLFF	TGTGCCAGCAGCCGTGGGGAAAATGAAAAACTGTTTTTT	-	TRBV5-6	TRBJ1-4	-
CASSLGGDANYGYTF	TGTGCCAGCAGCTTAGGTGGGGACGCTAACTATGGCTACACCTTC	-	TRBV7-2	TRBJ1-2	-
CASSPGSVGAFF	TGTGCCAGCAGCCCAGGATCTGTGGGGGCTTTCTTT	-	TRBV7-9	TRBJ1-1	-
CASSLAIGAPEDGYTF	TGTGCCAGCAGCTTAGCTATAGGCGCGCCAGAGGATGGCTACACCTTC	-	TRBV7-6	TRBJ1-2	-
CASSLECGRNTEAFF	TGTGCCAGCAGCTTGGAATGCGGACGGAACACTGAAGCTTTCTTT	-	TRBV5-7	TRBJ1-1	-
CASSPGTGKETQYF	TGTGCCAGCAGCCCTGGGACAGGGAAGGAGACCCAGTACTTC	-	TRBV11-2	TRBJ2-5	TRBD1
CASSSRTYGYTF	TGTGCCAGCAGTTCCAGGACCTATGGCTACACCTTC	-	TRBV27	TRBJ1-2	-
CASNVVGSAPYGYTF	TGTGCCAGCAACGTAGTAGGGAGTGCCCCTTATGGCTACACCTTC	-	TRBV9	TRBJ1-2	-
CASSVDTRVGFTEAFF	TGTGCCAGCAGCGTAGATACCCGGGTGGGATTCACTGAAGCTTTCTTT	few	TRBV9	TRBJ1-1	-
CASSSTSGRRTDTQYF	TGTGCCAGCAGCAGTACTAGCGGGAGGCGAACAGATACGCAGTATTTT	-	TRBV28	TRBJ2-3	TRBD2
CASSPSADVHNEQFF	TGTGCCAGCAGTCCGTCTGCCGACGTACACAATGAGCAGTTCTTC	once	TRBV28	TRBJ2-1	-
CASSLKGVLAGGFTDTQYF	TGTGCCAGCAGCCTTAAGGGGGTTCTAGCGGGGGGATTCACAGATACGCAGTATTTT	-	TRBV9	TRBJ2-3	TRBD2
CASDRSGFYEQYF	TGTGCCTCCGACCGGTCCGGTTTCTACGAGCAGTACTTC	-	TRBV30	TRBJ2-7	-
CASSLEGDTTEAFF	TGTGCCAGCAGCTTAGAAGGGGACACGACTGAAGCTTTCTTT	-	TRBV11-3	TRBJ1-1	-
CASSYGTVNGYTF	TGTGCCAGCAGTTACGGGACAGTGAATGGCTACACCTTC	-	TRBV6-5	TRBJ1-2	TRBD1
CASSELGENYGYTF	TGTGCCAGCAGTGAATTGGGGGAAAACTATGGCTACACCTTC	-	TRBV2	TRBJ1-2	-
CATSRDRPDRAAGELFF	TGTGCCACCAGCAGAGATCGGCCCGACAGGGCGGCCGGGGAGCTGTTTTTT	-	TRBV15	TRBJ2-2	TRBD1
CASSLGNEQFF	TGCGCCAGCAGCTTAGGTAATGAGCAGTTCTTC	-	TRBV5-1	TRBJ2-1	-
CASSTFYGYTF	TGCGCCAGCAGCACCTTTTATGGCTACACCTTC	-	TRBV4-1	TRBJ1-2	-
CASSLTGRRTEAFF	TGTGCCAGCAGTTTGACAGGGAGAAGGACTGAAGCTTTCTTT	-	TRBV28	TRBJ1-1	TRBD1
CASSLTGGLDEQYF	TGTGCCAGCAGTCTGACAGGGGGCTTGGACGAGCAGTACTTC	-	TRBV2	TRBJ2-7	TRBD1
CASSFLGGTGYTDTQYF	TGTGCCAGCAGCTTTCTAGGTGGGACAGGGTACACAGATACGCAGTATTTT	-	TRBV5-4	TRBJ2-3	TRBD1
CASIRAGAIYNEQFF	TGTGCCAGCATCCGAGCGGGGGCCATTTACAATGAGCAGTTCTTC	few	TRBV7-2	TRBJ2-1	TRBD2
CASREGAGNQPQHF	TGCGCCAGCCGGGAGGGGGCGGGCAATCAGCCCCAGCATTTT	-	TRBV5-1	TRBJ1-5	TRBD1
CASSSSGVTRLEIDPKSPLHF	TGTGCCAGCAGCTCCTCAGGAGTAACCCGTCTGGAGATCGATCCGAAATCACCCCTCCACTTT	few	TRBV14	TRBJ1-6	-
CAWNQGVDSPLHF	TGTGCCTGGAACCAGGGGGTTGATTCACCCCTCCACTTT	-	TRBV30	TRBJ1-6	TRBD1
CASRAWLATTGELFF	TGTGCCAGTAGGGCGTGGCTAGCGACCACCGGGGAGCTGTTTTTT	-	TRBV19	TRBJ2-2	-
CASSVDRGEQYF	TGTGCCAGCAGCGTCGACAGGGGCGAGCAGTACTTC	-	TRBV7-9	TRBJ2-7	TRBD1
CASSSTAGMAYRNEQFF	TGTGCCAGCAGCTCCACCGCGGGGATGGCCTATAGAAATGAGCAGTTCTTC	once	TRBV7-9	TRBJ2-1	-
CASSALVRGERNQPQHF	TGTGCCAGCTCAGCCCTCGTCAGGGGAGAGCGCAATCAGCCCCAGCATTTT	-	TRBV18	TRBJ1-5	-
CASSIIGILGEQYF	TGTGCCAGTAGTATCATCGGGATCCTGGGGGAGCAGTACTTC	-	TRBV19	TRBJ2-7	-
CASSAGLAIGNEQFF	TGTGCCAGCAGTGCCGGACTAGCGATTGGAAATGAGCAGTTCTTC	-	TRBV5-4	TRBJ2-1	TRBD2
CASSRTDLAGISYEQYF	TGTGCCAGCAGTCGTACGGACCTAGCGGGTATCTCCTACGAGCAGTACTTC	-	TRBV5-6	TRBJ2-7	TRBD2
CASSLQETQYF	TGTGCCAGCAGCTTACAAGAGACCCAGTACTTC	-	TRBV7-9	TRBJ2-5	-
CASSLGQGLWNEQFF	TGTGCCAGCAGCTTAGGACAGGGGCTCTGGAATGAGCAGTTCTTC	once	TRBV7-3	TRBJ2-1	TRBD1
CASRSGTYNEQFF	TGTGCCAGCCGTTCGGGCACCTACAATGAGCAGTTCTTC	-	TRBV6-1	TRBJ2-1	-
CASSRYGQGRGNEQFF	TGTGCCAGCAGCAGATACGGACAGGGGAGGGGTAATGAGCAGTTCTTC	-	TRBV5-4	TRBJ2-1	TRBD1
CASSSGSGSSKQYF	TGTGCCAGCAGCTCAGGTAGCGGGAGCAGCAAGCAGTACTTC	once	TRBV7-6	TRBJ2-7	TRBD2
CASSARLAGYNEQFF	TGTGCCAGCAGCGCAAGACTAGCGGGATACAATGAGCAGTTCTTC	-	TRBV11-3	TRBJ2-1	TRBD2
CASSNLAEGSYEQYF	TGTGCCAGCAGTAACCTAGCGGAGGGATCCTACGAGCAGTACTTC	-	TRBV27	TRBJ2-7	TRBD2
CASSLFGVEEQYF	TGTGCCAGCAGCTTATTCGGGGTGGAGGAGCAGTACTTC	-	TRBV5-4	TRBJ2-7	-